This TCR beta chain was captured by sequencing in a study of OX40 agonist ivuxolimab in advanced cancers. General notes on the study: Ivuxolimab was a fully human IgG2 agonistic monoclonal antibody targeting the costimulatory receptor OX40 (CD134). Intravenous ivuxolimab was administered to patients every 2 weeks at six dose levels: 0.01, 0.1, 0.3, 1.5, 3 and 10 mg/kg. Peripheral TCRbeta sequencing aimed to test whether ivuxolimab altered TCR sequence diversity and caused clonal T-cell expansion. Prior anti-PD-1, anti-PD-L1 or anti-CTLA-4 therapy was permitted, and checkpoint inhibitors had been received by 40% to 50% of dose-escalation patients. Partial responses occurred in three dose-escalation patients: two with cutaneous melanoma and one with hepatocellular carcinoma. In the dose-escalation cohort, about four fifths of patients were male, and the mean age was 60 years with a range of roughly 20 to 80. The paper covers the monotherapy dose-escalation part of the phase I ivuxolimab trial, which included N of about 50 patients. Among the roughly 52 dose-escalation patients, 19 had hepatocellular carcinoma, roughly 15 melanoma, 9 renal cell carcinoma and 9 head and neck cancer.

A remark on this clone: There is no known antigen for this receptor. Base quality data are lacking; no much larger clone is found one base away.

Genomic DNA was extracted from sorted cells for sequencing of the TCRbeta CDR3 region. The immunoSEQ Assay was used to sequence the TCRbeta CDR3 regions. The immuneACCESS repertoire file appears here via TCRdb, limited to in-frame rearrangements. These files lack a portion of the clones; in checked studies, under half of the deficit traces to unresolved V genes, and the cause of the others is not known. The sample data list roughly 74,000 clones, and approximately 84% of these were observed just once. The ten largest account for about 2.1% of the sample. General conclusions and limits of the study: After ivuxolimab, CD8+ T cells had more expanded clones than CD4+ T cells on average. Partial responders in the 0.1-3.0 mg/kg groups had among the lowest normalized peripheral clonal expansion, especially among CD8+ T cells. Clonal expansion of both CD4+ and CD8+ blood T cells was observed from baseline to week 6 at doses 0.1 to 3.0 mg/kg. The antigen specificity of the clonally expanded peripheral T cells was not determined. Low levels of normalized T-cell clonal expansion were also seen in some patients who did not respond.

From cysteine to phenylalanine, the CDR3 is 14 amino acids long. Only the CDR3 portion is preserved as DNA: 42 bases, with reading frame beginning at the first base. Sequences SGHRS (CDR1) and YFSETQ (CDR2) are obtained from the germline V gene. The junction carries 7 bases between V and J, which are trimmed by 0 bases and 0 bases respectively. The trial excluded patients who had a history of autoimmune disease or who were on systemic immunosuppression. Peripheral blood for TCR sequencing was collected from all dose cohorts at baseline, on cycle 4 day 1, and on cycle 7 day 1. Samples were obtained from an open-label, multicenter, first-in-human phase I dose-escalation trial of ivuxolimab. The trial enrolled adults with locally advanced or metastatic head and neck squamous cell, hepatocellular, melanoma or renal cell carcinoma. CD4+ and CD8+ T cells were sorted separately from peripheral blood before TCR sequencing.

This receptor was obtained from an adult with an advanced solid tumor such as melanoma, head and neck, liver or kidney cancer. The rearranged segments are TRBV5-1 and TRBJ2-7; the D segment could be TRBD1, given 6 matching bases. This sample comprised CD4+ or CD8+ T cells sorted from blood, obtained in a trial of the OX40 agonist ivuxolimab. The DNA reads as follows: TGCGCCAGCAGCTTGGTGGACAGCTCCTACGAGCAGTACTTC. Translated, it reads CASSLVDSSYEQYF.